This TCR beta chain comes out of a study of T cell clusters in autoimmune cytopenias. Study-wide findings and caveats: Compared with active autoimmune hepatitis patients, healthy donors showed approximately 3.3-fold more exclusive TRB clusters.

A word on this clonotype: Antigen specificity is unknown.

CDR3 length: 13 amino acids. CDR1 and CDR2 (germline): ENHRY, SYGVKD. Each sample's input was about 270 ng genomic DNA, 30,000 to 45,000 genome equivalents. Multiplex touch-down PCR amplified TRB using TRB-A and TRB-B pools in one tube. TCRdb re-called the multiplex PCR reads; one entry per CDR3 protein, DNA not given. This sample's table has roughly 6,700 distinct CDR3 sequences. The same sample was also studied in work on T cell repertoires in aging, cancer and after chemotherapy. As that report states: Clear clonal overlap appeared across healthy donor samples taken over several months to years. Compared with age-matched healthy donors, untreated hematological or solid cancer patients showed higher blood TCR clonality. These repertoire data do not allow conclusions about immunological memory after chemotherapy.

The sequence was obtained from a human donor in good health. Sequenced material: peripheral blood. The chain couples TRBV10-3 to TRBJ1-5; the D call of TRBD1 rests on TCRdb alone, since no DNA is present to check it. The CDR3 region is CASSYGANQPQHF.